What follows are 27 T cell receptor beta chains derived from one specimen sequenced in a study of cytomegalovirus exposure and HLA in healthy donors. Assay: immunoSEQ multiplex PCR; the TCRdb copy retains only in-frame clones and omits some. The top ten hold roughly 3.2% of the sample, which has 73,000 or so clones, roughly 93% seen once. Sequencing was done on a sample of PBMCs. These receptor sequences come from a woman in her late teens or twenties in good health and CMV-seropositive.

The gene calls are TRBV11-1 and TRBJ1-1; tentatively, D is TRBD1 (6 bases). The CDR3 has 15 amino acids. CDR1 and CDR2 from the germline V gene are SGHAT and FQDESV (reference sequence). Trimming removed 1 base at V and 14 bases at J, with 23 bases between. CDR3 loop: CASSLVEADGRTAFF. The CDR3 DNA is TGTGCCAGCAGCTTAGTAGAGGCCGATGGGCGGACAGCCTTCTTT.

This chain connects TRBV21-1 to TRBJ2-3; TRBD2 is the table's D call, not checked against the DNA. TRBV21-1 is described as a pseudogene. There are 19 residues in the CDR3. Written as DNA, the CDR3 is TGTGCCAGCAGCAAAGAAGGTCCTAGCGGGGGCCCTAGCACAGATACGCAGTATTTT. It encodes CASSKEGPSGGPSTDTQYF.

The chain couples TRBV7-2 to TRBJ2-7; 7 positions agree with TRBD2. Germline CDR1 reads SGHTA; CDR2 reads FQGNSA. The CDR3 spans 14 residues. V lost 5 bases to trimming and J lost 2 bases; unmatched junction nucleotides: 6. As DNA, the CDR3 is TGTGCCAGCAGCCCCAGCGGGGCAGCCTACGAGCAGTACTTC. Translated, it gives CASSPSGAAYEQYF.

V is TRBV28 and J is TRBJ1-6; D perhaps matches TRBD1 (6 bases). The germline V and J ends were trimmed by 5 bases and 8 bases, with 16 bases remaining between them. Germline values: CDR1 MDHEN, CDR2 SYDVKM. CDR3 length equals 15 residues. This CDR3 is CASSPGPGVDSPLHF. The CDR3 DNA reads TGTGCCAGCAGTCCGGGCCCAGGGGTCGATTCACCCCTCCACTTT.

J is TRBJ2-1 and V is TRBV4-1, with D perhaps matching TRBD1 (5 bases). From germline, CDR1 is MGHRA and CDR2 YSYEKL. The ends were cut back, 1 base at V and 5 bases at J, with 12 bases in the middle. This CDR3 is 15 amino acids long. The CDR3 here is CASSQVGRAHNEQFF. CDR3 in DNA: TGCGCCAGCAGCCAAGTTGGCAGGGCCCACAATGAGCAGTTCTTC.

The chain joins TRBV11-2 to TRBJ2-3; maybe TRBD1 (5 bases). Germline values: CDR1 SGHAT, CDR2 FQNNGV. CDR3 length: 16 residues. The V gene lost 6 bases and the J gene lost 4 bases, with 20 bases spanning the gap. The CDR3 protein is CASSQRGSGFPDTQYF. DNA for the CDR3: TGTGCCAGCAGTCAAAGGGGATCGGGTTTCCCAGATACGCAGTATTTT.

This sequence joins TRBV19 and TRBJ2-5; 8 nucleotides line up with TRBD2. The CDR3 contains 14 residues. Trimming at V came to 5 bases and at J to 5 bases, leaving 7 bases not matched to a gene. CDR1 LNHDA and CDR2 SQIVND come from the germline V gene (reference sequence). The CDR3 loop reads CASSPGLATETQYF. The DNA of the CDR3 is TGTGCCAGTAGTCCCGGACTAGCTACGGAGACCCAGTACTTC.

This chain uses TRBV6-1 with TRBJ2-5; 8 bases match TRBD1. V trimming: 2 bases; J trimming: 4 bases; junction bases outside the gene matches: 9. This CDR3 comprises 16 residues. From germline, CDR1 is MNHNS and CDR2 SASEGT. The CDR3 region has the DNA TGTGCCAGCAGTGAATGGGCAGGGGGCGTCTCAGAGACCCAGTACTTC. Amino acid sequence: CASSEWAGGVSETQYF.

The rearrangement joins TRBV5-4 to TRBJ2-3; D remains ambiguous. Germline loops: CDR1 SGHNT, CDR2 YYREEE (reference sequence). The CDR3 covers 14 residues. V lost 1 base and J lost 4, with 10 bases in between. CDR3 loop: CASSLRSGPDTQYF. The CDR3 DNA reads as TGTGCCAGCAGCTTGCGCTCTGGCCCAGATACGCAGTATTTT.

Only one count was recorded for this clone. The chain is built from TRBV25-1 and TRBJ2-1; a possible D gene is TRBD2 (5 bases). V was shortened by 2 bases and J by 2 bases, with 16 bases between the two germline ends. CDR3 length: 17 amino acids. Germline loops: CDR1 MGHDK, CDR2 SYGVNS. In DNA form, the CDR3 reads TGTGCCAGCAGTGAAAACGCGGTGAGCGGAGCCTACAATGAGCAGTTCTTC. Residues: CASSENAVSGAYNEQFF.

The chain combines TRBV30 with TRBJ1-5, with D possibly being TRBD1 (6 bases). Germline V CDR1 and CDR2: GTSNPN, SVGIG (reference sequence). The CDR3 runs 17 residues. Between the trimmed V and J ends, which lost 2 bases and 4 bases, there was a span of 21 bases. CDR3: CAWSPPGGLQGNQPQHF. Written as DNA, the CDR3 is TGTGCCTGGAGTCCCCCGGGGGGGTTACAGGGAAATCAGCCCCAGCATTTT.

The chain links TRBV5-1 to TRBJ2-7, with D possibly TRBD1 on 6 matching bases. The V and J ends lost 0 bases and 5 bases respectively, with 15 bases between them. Germline V gene lookup returns CDR1 SGHRS and CDR2 YFSETQ. This CDR3 contains 15 residues. The CDR3 nucleotides read TGCGCCAGCAGCTTGGGGGACACGCGGAGCGACGAGCAGTACTTC. This gives the protein CASSLGDTRSDEQYF.

The chain employs TRBV7-9 and TRBJ2-1; D may be TRBD1 (5 bases). Trimming shortened V by 2 bases and J by 2 bases, and 10 bases separated the two germline ends. Germline CDR1 and CDR2: SEHNR and FQNEAQ (reference sequence). The CDR3 has 15 amino acids. Written as DNA, the CDR3 is TGTGCCAGCAGCTTACAGGGATCCGCCTACAATGAGCAGTTCTTC. Protein sequence: CASSLQGSAYNEQFF. Variable domain in full (rest from reference TRBV7-9 and TRBJ2-1): DTGVSQNPRHKITKRGQNVTFRCDPISEHNRLYWYRQTLGQGPEFLTYFQNEAQLEKSRLLSDRFSAERPKGSFSTLEIQRTEQGDSAMYLCASSLQGSAYNEQFFGPGTRLTVL.

V is TRBV2 and J is TRBJ2-1, with D maybe TRBD2 (6 bases). The CDR3 is 13 amino acids. The V gene's germline CDR1 is SNHLY and CDR2 FYNNEI. Trimming removed 2 bases from V and 11 bases from J, with 13 bases in between. CDR3 loop: CASSESQGGKQFF. CDR3 in DNA: TGTGCCAGCAGTGAAAGCCAGGGCGGGAAGCAGTTCTTC. The variable domain in full, completed from reference TRBV2 and TRBJ2-1, reads EPEVTQTPSHQVTQMGQEVILRCVPISNHLYFYWYRQILGQKVEFLVSFYNNEISEKSEIFDDQFSVERPDGSNFTLKIRSTKLEDSAMYFCASSESQGGKQFFGPGTRLTVL.

The chain combines TRBV5-4 with TRBJ2-7, with 9 bases lining up with TRBD1. The junction had 9 bases not matched to a gene; V was cut back by 4 bases and J by 7 bases. The germline V gene encodes CDR1 SGHNT and CDR2 YYREEE (reference sequence). This CDR3 comprises 14 residues. CDR3 region: CASSTDRGVWEQYF. The CDR3 DNA reads TGTGCCAGCAGCACCGACAGGGGGGTCTGGGAGCAGTACTTC.

This chain joins TRBV6-1 and TRBJ1-2; 10 nucleotides agree with TRBD1. The CDR3 runs 15 residues. Germline CDR1 and CDR2: MNHNS and SASEGT. V dropped 4 bases and J dropped 4; count of bases not matched to a gene: 6. The CDR3 DNA follows: TGTGCCAGCAGTGCAAGGGACAGGGGAATCTATGGCTACACCTTC. This encodes CASSARDRGIYGYTF.

This chain joins TRBV7-2 and TRBJ2-2, with D uncertain. This CDR3 is 16 amino acids long. The V gene's germline CDR1 is SGHTA and CDR2 FQGNSA. V was clipped by 3 bases and J by 0 bases, with 11 bases between them. CDR3 coding DNA: TGTGCCAGCAGCTTTACTCGAGGCGCGAACACCGGGGAGCTGTTTTTT. Residues: CASSFTRGANTGELFF.

As to this clone: One junction end does not reproduce the germline sequence, and a read error may be involved. The chain employs TRBV7-7 and TRBJ2-5; 11 nucleotides match TRBD2. Germline-derived CDR1 and CDR2 are SSHAT and FNYEAQ (reference sequence). This CDR3 has 16 amino acids. The CDR3 sequence is CASSTGSGGAGETQYF. In nucleotides, the CDR3 is TGTGCTAGCAGCACAGGTAGCGGGGGGGCCGGAGAGACCCAGTACTTC.

This chain connects TRBV7-9 to TRBJ2-2; D remains ambiguous. Germline CDR1 and CDR2: SEHNR and FQNEAQ (reference sequence). V lost 5 bases and J 2 bases, leaving 9 bases between the germline ends. This CDR3 is built from 14 residues. For the CDR3, the DNA is TGTGCCAGCAGCCCAATGAGTAACACCGGGGAGCTGTTTTTT. Amino acid sequence: CASSPMSNTGELFF. Complete variable domain (other parts from reference TRBV7-9 and TRBJ2-2): DTGVSQNPRHKITKRGQNVTFRCDPISEHNRLYWYRQTLGQGPEFLTYFQNEAQLEKSRLLSDRFSAERPKGSFSTLEIQRTEQGDSAMYLCASSPMSNTGELFFGEGSRLTVL.

The chain recombines TRBV4-1 with TRBJ1-3; 7 positions agree with TRBD1. Germline values: CDR1 MGHRA, CDR2 YSYEKL. The junction had 9 bases not matched to a gene; V was cut back by 5 bases and J by 2 bases. The CDR3 is 16 amino acids. CDR3 coding DNA: TGCGCCAGCAGCAAACCTAGGGACAGAACTGGAAACACCATATATTTT. This encodes CASSKPRDRTGNTIYF.

The chain has TRBV10-2 and TRBJ1-1; D unclear. The CDR3 contains 14 residues. Germline V gene lookup returns CDR1 WSHSY and CDR2 SAAADI. Trimming stripped 6 bases from V and 2 bases from J, with 13 bases between. The CDR3 sequence: CASRRVEANTEAFF. The CDR3 DNA is TGCGCCAGCAGACGCGTGGAGGCTAACACTGAAGCTTTCTTT.

The V gene is TRBV6-6, the J gene TRBJ2-1, with 7 nucleotides matching TRBD1. J lost 7 bases, V lost 7 bases, and 10 bases had no gene match. CDR3 size: 14 residues. From germline, CDR1 is MNHNY and CDR2 SVGAGI (reference sequence). The CDR3: CASTINHRGNEQFF. The CDR3 DNA reads as TGTGCCAGCACCATTAACCACAGGGGAAATGAGCAGTTCTTC.

This clone was counted only a few times. The rearrangement links TRBV28 to TRBJ1-2; D ambiguous. Germline assignment: CDR1 MDHEN and CDR2 SYDVKM. The CDR3 loop spans 13 amino acids. V gave up 6 bases and J gave up 3 bases, with 11 bases separating them. CDR3 amino acids: CASSRDGYYGYTF. CDR3 coding DNA: TGTGCCAGCAGCCGTGACGGGTACTATGGCTACACCTTC.

The rearrangement links TRBV28 to TRBJ2-3; 9 positions match TRBD2. Trimming removed 2 bases from V and 4 bases from J; junction bases left unmatched: 7. The CDR3 totals 16 residues. Per germline, CDR1 MDHEN and CDR2 SYDVKM. CDR3 bases: TGTGCCAGCAGTTTACTAGCGGGAAACGCACCAGATACGCAGTATTTT. Translated: CASSLLAGNAPDTQYF.

The V gene is TRBV19, the J gene TRBJ1-1; D remains ambiguous. Trimming left V 11 bases short and J 1 base short, with 14 bases between. The CDR3 length is 13 residues. Germline V gene lookup returns CDR1 LNHDA and CDR2 SQIVND (reference sequence). The DNA for the CDR3 is TGTGCCTCCAGGCCTAACCCGAACACTGAAGCTTTCTTT. Translating it yields CASRPNPNTEAFF.

This CDR3 reads CASSSRLSGRNEQFF. CDR3 in DNA: TGTGCCAGCAGCTCAAGACTTAGCGGGAGGAATGAGCAGTTCTTC. The rearrangement uses TRBV11-2 and TRBJ2-1, with TRBD2 matching 10 bases. The CDR3 covers 15 residues. With 4 bases clipped from V and 7 bases from J, the junction kept 7 bases outside the gene matches. Germline CDR1 is SGHAT and CDR2 is FQNNGV.

The chain has TRBV19 and TRBJ2-2; TRBD1 might be the D (6 bases). Between the trimmed V and J ends, which lost 7 bases and 1 base, there was a span of 10 bases. The germline V gene has CDR1 LNHDA and CDR2 SQIVND (reference sequence). CDR3 size: 14 residues. CDR3 DNA sequence: TGTGCCAGTATGGCGACAGGGAACACCGGGGAGCTGTTTTTT. This encodes CASMATGNTGELFF.